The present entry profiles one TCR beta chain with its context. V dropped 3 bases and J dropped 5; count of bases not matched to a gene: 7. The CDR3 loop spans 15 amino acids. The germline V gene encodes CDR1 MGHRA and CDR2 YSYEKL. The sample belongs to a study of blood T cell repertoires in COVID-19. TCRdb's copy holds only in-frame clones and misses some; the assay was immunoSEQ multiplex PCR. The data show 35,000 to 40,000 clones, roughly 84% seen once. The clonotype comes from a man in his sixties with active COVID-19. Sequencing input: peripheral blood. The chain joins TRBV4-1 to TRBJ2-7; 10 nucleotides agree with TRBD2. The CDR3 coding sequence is TGCGCCAGCAGCCAGGCTAGCGGGAGTTTCAACGAGCAGTACTTC. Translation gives CASSQASGSFNEQYF.